The 30 T cell receptor beta chains listed next were all sequenced from one sample in a study of T cell repertoires in cytomegalovirus infection. A single record per CDR3 protein comes from TCRdb applying MiXCR to the reads. The sample lists 740,000 or so distinct CDR3 sequences, about 40% occurring once. The sample was PBMCs. These receptors came from a human donor in good health (CMV status not recorded). Some clones in this sample may be carry-over from other donors' samples.

This rearrangement joins TRBV28 to TRBJ1-5, with TRBD1 identical over 9 bases. The J call is doubtful: the DNA matches TRBJ2-3 better. Germline CDR1 MDHEN, CDR2 SYDVKM. The CDR3 runs 15 residues. DNA of the CDR3: TGTGCCAGCAGTCTTCCGGGACAGGGCAATCAGCCCCAGTATTTT. This encodes CASSLPGQGNQPQYF.

The chain combines TRBV19 with TRBJ2-1; D might be TRBD1 or TRBD2, each matching 7 bases. This CDR3 has 15 amino acids. Trimming removed 6 bases from V and 5 bases from J, with 17 bases in between. Germline CDR1 and CDR2: LNHDA and SQIVND (reference sequence). The CDR3 DNA is TGTGCCAGTAGAGGGGGCTCTAGCGGCCACAATGAGCAGTTCTTC. Protein: CASRGGSSGHNEQFF.

This clonotype was seen many times. This chain connects TRBV7-2 to TRBJ2-7, with TRBD2 matching over 9 bases. With V trimmed by 3 bases and J by 6 bases, 9 bases remained unmatched. Germline assignment: CDR1 SGHTA and CDR2 FQGNSA. CDR3 length equals 15 residues. This CDR3 is CASSLSGGRAGEQYF. The CDR3 DNA follows: TGTGCCAGCAGCTTGTCGGGCGGGAGGGCAGGCGAGCAGTACTTC.

This clonotype was counted a few times. The chain carries TRBV4-2 and TRBJ2-2; D remains ambiguous. CDR1 and CDR2 from the germline V gene are LGHNA and YNFKEQ. The CDR3 runs to 15 residues. V gave up 1 base and J gave up 2 bases, with 8 bases separating them. The CDR3: CASSQAAANTGELFF. CDR3 nucleotides: TGTGCCAGCAGCCAAGCGGCAGCTAACACCGGGGAGCTGTTTTTT.

In this sample, this clonotype turned up once. A junction boundary mismatches the germline segment, possibly from a read error. The chain's CDR3 is CASSLLGGGYNEQLF. Here the CDR3 DNA reads TGTGCCAGCAGTTTATTAGGGGGGGGGTACAATGAGCAGTTATTC. The genes are TRBV27 and TRBJ2-1; tentative D call: TRBD2 (7 bases). Germline V lookup: CDR1 MNHEY, CDR2 SMNVEV (reference sequence). The CDR3 contains 15 residues.

This clonotype was seen more than once but under ten times. The J gene is TRBJ2-2, the V gene TRBV5-1; 13 positions match TRBD2. With 3 bases clipped from V and 4 bases from J, the junction kept 9 bases outside the gene matches. Germline CDR1 SGHRS, CDR2 YFSETQ. This CDR3 spans 18 amino acids. The CDR3 spells CASSSVPGLAGSTGELFF. CDR3 sequence (DNA): TGCGCCAGCAGCTCGGTTCCGGGACTAGCGGGGTCCACCGGGGAGCTGTTTTTT.

The chain joins TRBV20-1 to TRBJ1-5; tentatively, D is TRBD1 (5 bases). Trimming took off 3 bases at V and 0 bases at J, with 15 bases between the two ends. The CDR3 runs 16 residues. Per germline, CDR1 DFQATT and CDR2 SNEGSKA (reference sequence). The CDR3 is CSASSTGPYSNQPQHF. DNA of the CDR3: TGCAGTGCTAGTTCCACAGGACCTTATAGCAATCAGCCCCAGCATTTT.

About this clonotype: A read error may explain this, as a much larger clone is one base away. The chain has TRBV7-2 and TRBJ2-7; 8 bases fit TRBD2. Germline V CDR1 and CDR2: SGHTA, FQGNSA. V lost 5 bases, J lost 7 bases, and 10 bases stayed unmatched. The CDR3 is 14 residues long. CDR3: CASSRGGAVVEQYF. The DNA for the CDR3 is TGTGCCAGCAGCCGGGGGGGAGCGGTAGTGGAGCAGTACTTC.

This chain connects TRBV7-9 to TRBJ2-7, with 7 bases that match TRBD1. The CDR3 extends over 15 amino acids. The J segment lost 2 bases and the V segment lost 1 base, leaving 5 bases of the junction unmatched. Germline V gene lookup returns CDR1 SEHNR and CDR2 FQNEAQ (reference sequence). CDR3 protein: CASSLELDRAYEQYF. The CDR3 DNA reads TGTGCCAGCAGCTTAGAACTCGACAGGGCCTACGAGCAGTACTTC.

The chain combines TRBV19 with TRBJ1-5, with TRBD1 as a possible D gene (6 bases). V was shortened by 6 bases and J by 4 bases, with 13 bases between the two germline ends. CDR3 length equals 14 residues. The germline gives CDR1 LNHDA, CDR2 SQIVND (reference sequence). Here the CDR3 reads CASRNRQVNQPQHF. The CDR3 DNA sequence: TGTGCCAGTAGGAATAGACAGGTTAATCAGCCCCAGCATTTT.

This clonotype has just a few counts. This sequence joins TRBV28 and TRBJ2-7; D is unclear. The germline gives CDR1 MDHEN, CDR2 SYDVKM. Trimming took 8 bases from V and 3 from J, leaving 11 bases between them. The CDR3 loop spans 12 amino acids. Here the CDR3 DNA reads TGTGCCAGCCGCGGCGTAAACTACGAGCAGTACTTC. It specifies CASRGVNYEQYF.

This clonotype was picked up one time. Given a much more abundant clone one base away, this may be a read error. The conserved phenylalanine or tryptophan is not found at the CDR3 terminus, so this likely reflects a read error. V and J are TRBV7-9 and TRBJ2-1; D remains unclear. Per the germline V gene, CDR1 is SEHNR and CDR2 is FQNEAQ (reference sequence). V shed 0 bases and J shed 12 bases, with 15 bases lying between them. The length of the CDR3 is 14 residues. The CDR3: CASSLANGSPAQFS. CDR3 DNA: TGTGCCAGCAGCTTAGCGAATGGCTCGCCTGCGCAGTTCTCC.

The chain joins TRBV12-3 or TRBV12-4 to TRBJ2-7; tentative D call: TRBD1 (6 bases). This CDR3 has 13 residues. V was clipped by 3 bases and J by 3 bases, with 9 bases between them. In DNA form, the CDR3 reads TGTGCCAGCAGTTTCGGACAGTTCTACGAGCAGTACTTC. This encodes CASSFGQFYEQYF.

Details on this clonotype: A read error may be the cause here, since a much bigger clone is one base away. The J gene is TRBJ1-2, the V gene TRBV28; D remains ambiguous. The CDR3 totals 13 residues. Germline V gives CDR1 MDHEN, CDR2 SYDVKM. The CDR3 nucleotides read TGTTCCAGCATGCGTATTGATAACTATGGCTACACCTTC. It translates to CSSMRIDNYGYTF.

The chain combines TRBV7-8 with TRBJ1-4; D might be TRBD1 (5 bases). Germline V gene lookup returns CDR1 SGHVS and CDR2 FQNEAQ. This CDR3 contains 20 residues. The CDR3 DNA reads as TGTGCTAGGAGCTCCTTACTCCAGCCGGCCCTGGGGCCGACTAATGAAAAACTGTTTTTT. It specifies CARSSLLQPALGPTNEKLFF.

The chain carries TRBV7-9 and TRBJ1-2; perhaps TRBD1 as D (6 bases). V lost 7 bases and J lost 6, with 18 bases in between. CDR3 length: 14 amino acids. Germline V gives CDR1 SEHNR, CDR2 FQNEAQ (reference sequence). CDR3 protein: CASIPARGADGYTF. CDR3 DNA sequence: TGTGCCAGCATCCCCGCTCGGGGGGCAGATGGCTACACCTTC.

This clonotype was picked up many times. This chain links TRBV7-6 with TRBJ2-7; TRBD2 might be the D (6 bases). CDR1 is SGHVS and CDR2 is FNYEAQ in the germline V gene. Trimming removed 1 base from V and 5 bases from J, with 15 bases in between. The CDR3 runs 15 residues. The DNA of the CDR3 is TGTGCCAGCAGCTTAGGGCCGGGAGCTAAGAACGAGCAGTACTTC. Translated, it gives CASSLGPGAKNEQYF.

V is TRBV7-9 and J is TRBJ2-5, with TRBD2 matching over 8 bases. V lost 4 bases, J lost 0 bases, and 7 bases stayed unmatched. The CDR3 spans 16 residues. CDR1 is SEHNR, CDR2 FQNEAQ, per germline (reference sequence). CDR3 sequence (DNA): TGTGCCAGCAGCTCGTTTAGCGGGGAACACCAAGAGACCCAGTACTTC. This translates into CASSSFSGEHQETQYF.

Points on this clonotype: At one end the junction does not follow the germline gene, possibly because of a read error. The rearrangement links TRBV12-3 or TRBV12-4 to TRBJ1-1, with D possibly TRBD1 on 6 matching bases. This CDR3 is 14 amino acids long. CDR3 nucleotide sequence: TGTGCCAGCAGGGAACAGGGTTCGGGCACTGACGCTTTCTTT. Translation gives CASREQGSGTDAFF.

This clonotype was recorded many times. This chain uses TRBV28 with TRBJ1-6; D uncertain. CDR3 size: 12 residues. V was pared by 2 bases and J by 7 bases, with 3 bases between. The germline V gene has CDR1 MDHEN and CDR2 SYDVKM. The CDR3 DNA reads as TGTGCCAGCAGTTTAACGAATTCACCCCTCCACTTT. As protein: CASSLTNSPLHF.

The gene calls are TRBV7-8 and TRBJ2-7, with 7 bases that match TRBD2. CDR3 size: 16 residues. In germline, CDR1 is SGHVS, CDR2 FQNEAQ. The V gene end was trimmed by 5 bases and the J gene end by 3 bases; junction bases not matched to a gene: 13. In nucleotides, the CDR3 is TGTGCCAGCAGCCCGACGAGGGAGGGCTTGATCTACGAGCAGTACTTC. Amino acid sequence: CASSPTREGLIYEQYF.

Many counts were recorded for this clonotype. The chain uses TRBV7-6 and TRBJ2-7; no definite D call. CDR3 length: 16 amino acids. With 4 bases removed from V and 0 bases from J, the gap between germline ends came to 16 bases. Per the germline V gene, CDR1 is SGHVS and CDR2 is FNYEAQ. CDR3 sequence (DNA): TGTGCCAGCAGCTCAAGTCCCACTCGTCACTCCTACGAGCAGTACTTC. Its translation: CASSSSPTRHSYEQYF.

Of note for this clonotype: Without the conserved terminal phenylalanine or tryptophan, this CDR3 likely stems from a read error. The chain couples TRBV7-6 to TRBJ1-5, with D hard to call. CDR3 size: 12 residues. In germline, CDR1 is SGHVS, CDR2 FNYEAQ. Deletions cut 8 bases from V and 3 bases from J, with 8 bases between. This chain's CDR3 is CASGVDNQPQHL. The CDR3 DNA is TGTGCCAGCGGGGTTGACAATCAGCCCCAGCATTTA.

This chain uses TRBV28 with TRBJ2-6; 11 bases match TRBD1. This CDR3 is 18 amino acids long. Germline V lookup: CDR1 MDHEN, CDR2 SYDVKM. V shed 5 bases and J 1 base; nucleotides not matched to a gene: 7. In DNA, the CDR3 is TGTGCCAGCAGTGCCCGGACAGGGGGCTCATCTGGGGCCAACGTCCTGACTTTC. Protein sequence: CASSARTGGSSGANVLTF.

This clonotype has at least ten counts. CDR3: CASSKSQETQYF. The CDR3 region has the DNA TGTGCCAGCTCGAAAAGCCAAGAGACCCAGTACTTC. The rearrangement uses TRBV18 and TRBJ2-5; D is unresolved. Germline V gives CDR1 KGHSH, CDR2 LQKENI. Trimming removed 6 bases at V and 1 base at J, with 6 bases between. This CDR3 has 12 residues.

This clonotype was counted a few times. The CDR3 loop reads CASSYSQGWTVPQHF. The CDR3 region has the DNA TGTGCCAGCAGTTACTCCCAGGGGTGGACGGTGCCCCAGCATTTT. V and J are TRBV6-6 and TRBJ1-5; D may be TRBD1 (6 bases). The germline CDR1 and CDR2 sequences are MNHNY and SVGAGI (reference sequence). There are 15 residues in the CDR3. Trimming removed 0 bases from V and 9 bases from J, with 15 bases in between.

The chain carries TRBV12-3 or TRBV12-4 and TRBJ2-2; D might be TRBD2 (6 bases). The V end lost 4 bases, the J end lost 4 bases, and 10 bases lay between the germline ends. The CDR3 totals 14 residues. The CDR3 DNA follows: TGTGCCAGCAGTTGGGGGGTCGCCACCGGGGAGCTGTTTTTT. Translating it yields CASSWGVATGELFF.

This clonotype was observed a single time. A read error may account for a junction end that differs from germline. CDR3 bases: TGTGCCATTAGTACCGGGACAGGGTACAATGAGCAGTTCTTC. Its translation is CAISTGTGYNEQFF. The J gene is TRBJ2-1, the V gene TRBV19; 9 bases are shared with TRBD1. CDR1 LNHDA and CDR2 SQIVND come from the germline V gene (reference sequence). The CDR3 spans 14 residues. The whole variable domain, remainder taken from reference TRBV19 and TRBJ2-1, is DGGITQSPKYLFRKEGQNVTLSCEQNLNHDAMYWYRQDPGQGLRLIYYSQIVNDFQKGDIAEGYSVSREKKESFPLTVTSAQKNPTAFYLCAISTGTGYNEQFFGPGTRLTVL.

The sample holds a few counts of this clonotype. This chain uses TRBV7-9 with TRBJ1-6; D is perhaps TRBD1 (5 bases). Germline CDR1 is SEHNR and CDR2 is FQNEAQ (reference sequence). V dropped 5 bases and J dropped 5 bases, with 10 bases sitting between them. There are 14 residues in the CDR3. CDR3 coding DNA: TGTGCCAGCAGCCGACAGAGCGATAATTCACCCCTCCACTTT. Encoded protein: CASSRQSDNSPLHF.

This clonotype came up a few times. This rearrangement joins TRBV19 to TRBJ1-1, with 7 nucleotides matching TRBD1. The trim removed 7 bases at V and 1 base at J, leaving 9 bases unmatched. CDR1 is LNHDA, CDR2 SQIVND, per germline (reference sequence). CDR3 length equals 15 residues. The chain's CDR3 is CASIPSDRRNTEAFF. The CDR3 nucleotides read TGTGCCAGTATCCCTTCGGACAGGCGGAACACTGAAGCTTTCTTT.